The entry below gives a single T cell receptor (beta chain) sequence along with its context. It lacks a known antigen. One junction end disagrees with the germline gene, perhaps due to a read error. Every donor in the study was a healthy Caucasian. The twin cohort comprised three pairs of female monozygotic twins, all aged about 18 to 30 years. CD4+ and CD8+ T cell populations were isolated with positive isolation kits from Invitrogen. Taken from the germline V gene (reference sequence), the CDR1 and CDR2 loops are DFQATT and SNEGSKA. The CDR3, cysteine through phenylalanine, is 17 amino acids long. Left in the record is the CDR3 DNA by itself, 51 bases read in frame from the first base. The data were taken from a study of identical twins (dated by TCRdb to the mid-2010s). Study-wide context: The study deep-sequenced TCR alpha and beta repertoires from monozygotic twins, unrelated adults of various ages and cord blood to test whether fetal clonotypes persist. To rule out contamination, the twin experiments were replicated at different times with different library preparation protocols. Beyond this particular receptor, the publication reports: Recombination models systematically underestimated out-of-frame TCR alpha sharing in monozygotic twins but agreed with sharing between unrelated individuals. Excess twin sharing in beta out-of-frame sequences was weaker because fewer shared sequences lowered the signal-to-noise ratio. Fewer insertions were carried by abundant cord blood beta clonotypes; a weaker similar trend was observed in young adult naive repertoires, while no such trend was observed in memory repertoires. Zero-insertion analyses could be partly confounded by invariant T cells such as MAIT and iNKT, although diverse VJ usage argued against such confounding for most clonotypes. Conclusions relied on cross-sectional statistical analysis, since the same donors could not be followed over many years. Compared with coincidental sharing between unrelated individuals, out-of-frame TCR alpha sequences shared between twins showed an excess of sequences with low generation probability.

The library relied on 5' RACE. This sample was sequenced with an Illumina HiSeq 2000. Template switching introduced a universal primer binding site; the final cDNA contained a unique molecular identifier, enabling accurate counting of TCR cDNA molecules. Specific primers in the conserved constant-segment region were used to synthesize first-strand cDNA for TCR alpha and beta chains. Each cDNA library was double barcoded, with a SMART-Mk sample barcode plus Illumina barcodes, to control for contamination. Two successive PCR steps introduced TruSeq adapter sequences along with Illumina sample barcodes. Sequencing of the TCR alpha and beta cDNA libraries was done on the Illumina HiSeq platform using custom primers. Per the original workflow: MiGEC processed the raw reads to extract unique molecular identifiers, while MiXCR was used to determine the CDR3 positions. Recombination models were inferred per individual with the repgenHMM and IGoR tools using an EM algorithm. Shared clonotype analysis was performed with the tcR package in R, normalizing sharing by the product of cloneset sizes. To study raw recombination without the effects of thymic and clonal selection, out-of-frame nonproductive sequences were analyzed. TCRdb handled the public reads itself, with Q25 trimming in fastp and clone calling in MiXCR, and kept productive beta chains. When rows share a CDR3 protein, they turn into one entry using the most common DNA and genes. For this entry, the V and J calls and clone size follow TCRdb and not the study's own pipeline. A total of 450,000 to 650,000 distinct CDR3 sequences appear in this sample, nearly 15% of them only once. The ten largest clones capture roughly 0.46% of the sample.

These same data were also listed under a study on yellow fever vaccine responses in identical twins. The second publication reports: According to the authors, the vaccine-induced T cell response in identical twins seemed to be partly convergent and partly specific to each individual. In the study, vaccine-responding T cell clones were precisely tracked in identical twins.

The receptor comes from a woman aged 18-29 years in good health. The sample was CD4+ T cells sorted from blood. Recombination joined TRBV20-1 with TRBJ2-3; 9 central bases correspond to TRBD2. The CDR3 protein: CCARLNWLAGRTDTQYF. The bases are TGCTGTGCTAGACTCAACTGGCTAGCGGGACGCACAGATACGCAGTATTTT.